One sample yielded the 18 T cell receptor beta chains listed below, sequenced in a study of PD-1 blockade in classical Hodgkin lymphoma. Method: immunoSEQ multiplex PCR; TCRdb's copy keeps in-frame clones and lacks some. The repertoire consists of some 93,000 clones, with over 80% occurring once and the leading ten covering approximately 17%. Time point given: cycle 4 day 1 (C4D1), after about 6 weeks of nivolumab. In every patient, relapse followed autologous stem cell transplantation, while exposure to brentuximab vedotin differed. Sequenced here: peripheral blood mononuclear cells (PBMCs), sampled before the fourth cycle of nivolumab. All receptors derive from a human donor with classical Hodgkin lymphoma.

This chain joins TRBV19 and TRBJ1-1; TRBD1 aligns across 7 bases. The V gene's germline CDR1 is LNHDA and CDR2 SQIVND (reference sequence). The length of the CDR3 is 16 residues. V gave up 4 bases and J gave up 0 bases; unmatched junction bases: 8. The CDR3 loop is CASSRGTAAMNTEAFF. For the CDR3, the DNA is TGTGCCAGTAGTAGAGGGACAGCAGCCATGAACACTGAAGCTTTCTTT.

The chain recombines TRBV18 with TRBJ1-2; D call uncertain. From germline, CDR1 is KGHSH and CDR2 LQKENI. V was shortened by 3 bases and J by 6 bases, with 8 bases between the two germline ends. This CDR3 has 12 residues. The CDR3 loop reads CASSPREDGYTF. CDR3 nucleotides: TGTGCCAGCTCACCGAGGGAGGATGGCTACACCTTC. The full variable domain, with the rest looked up from reference TRBV18 and TRBJ1-2, is NAGVMQNPRHLVRRRGQEARLRCSPMKGHSHVYWYRQLPEEGLKFMVYLQKENIIDESGMPKERFSAEFPKEGPSILRIQQVVRGDSAAYFCASSPREDGYTFGSGTRLTVV.

As for this clone: Other DNA sequences in this specimen translate into the identical CDR3. The genes are TRBV5-1 and TRBJ2-2; D is unclear. CDR1 is SGHRS and CDR2 is YFSETQ in the germline V gene. Trimming shortened V by 2 bases and J by 2 bases, and 10 bases separated the two germline ends. This CDR3 is 15 amino acids long. CDR3 sequence (DNA): TGCGCCAGCAGCTTAGGCTTAGCCAACACCGGGGAGCTGTTTTTT. Translated, it gives CASSLGLANTGELFF.

The CDR3 sequence: CAWSPGLANQPQHF. The CDR3, as DNA: TGTGCCTGGAGCCCGGGACTCGCCAATCAGCCCCAGCATTTT. V gene TRBV30 combines with J gene TRBJ1-5; the D gene is possibly TRBD1 (5 bases). This CDR3 contains 14 residues. V lost 3 bases, J lost 3 bases, and 12 bases lay in between. The germline V gene encodes CDR1 GTSNPN and CDR2 SVGIG (reference sequence).

This sequence joins TRBV30 and TRBJ2-3; either TRBD1 or TRBD2 may fit D (5 bases each). Germline V gene sequence: CDR1 GTSNPN, CDR2 SVGIG (reference sequence). This CDR3 has 14 residues. V was clipped by 1 base and J by 3 bases, with 11 bases between them. CDR3 sequence reads: CAWSGGRQTDTQYF. The CDR3 DNA reads TGTGCCTGGAGTGGTGGGAGACAGACAGATACGCAGTATTTT.

The rearrangement links TRBV7-2 to TRBJ2-7; D remains ambiguous. The CDR3 totals 15 residues. The V gene lost 2 bases and the J gene lost 0 bases, with 11 bases spanning the gap. In germline, CDR1 is SGHTA, CDR2 FQGNSA. The CDR3 DNA reads TGTGCCAGCAGCTTAAAGGAGCTCTCCTCCTACGAGCAGTACTTC. Translating it yields CASSLKELSSYEQYF.

The genes are TRBV11-3 and TRBJ1-1; TRBD1 aligns across 7 bases. There are 13 residues in the CDR3. Per germline, CDR1 SGHNT and CDR2 YENEEA. The V segment lost 4 bases and the J segment 8 bases; nucleotides outside the gene matches: 7. The DNA for the CDR3 is TGTGCCAGCAGCTGGGGACCGGGACAGGAAGCTTTCTTT. It is translated as CASSWGPGQEAFF.

The J gene is TRBJ1-5, the V gene TRBV18, with 9 positions matching TRBD1. CDR1 KGHSH and CDR2 LQKENI come from the germline V gene. V dropped 5 bases and J dropped 6; count of bases not matched to a gene: 2. This CDR3 spans 13 amino acids. CDR3: CASSSDRGQPQHF. CDR3 DNA sequence: TGTGCCAGCTCATCGGACAGGGGTCAGCCCCAGCATTTT.

The chain uses TRBV19 and TRBJ1-2; D is unclear. The CDR3 loop spans 15 amino acids. Trimming removed 3 bases at V and 2 bases at J, with 13 bases between. Germline assignment: CDR1 LNHDA and CDR2 SQIVND (reference sequence). The CDR3 coding sequence is TGTGCCAGTAGTATGGTCTCTTCGGGAAACTATGGCTACACCTTC. Translated, it gives CASSMVSSGNYGYTF. Together with reference TRBV19 and TRBJ1-2, the CDR3 gives the full variable domain: DGGITQSPKYLFRKEGQNVTLSCEQNLNHDAMYWYRQDPGQGLRLIYYSQIVNDFQKGDIAEGYSVSREKKESFPLTVTSAQKNPTAFYLCASSMVSSGNYGYTFGSGTRLTVV.

The CDR3 nucleotides read TGTGCCATCAGTGAACAGGGACAGGGAGCTGGCTACACCTTC. Its translation: CAISEQGQGAGYTF. V and J are TRBV10-3 and TRBJ1-2, with 9 bases that match TRBD1. This CDR3 has 14 residues. Looked up from germline, CDR1 is ENHRY and CDR2 is SYGVKD. V shed 3 bases and J 7 bases; nucleotides not matched to a gene: 6.

This chain joins TRBV6-4 and TRBJ2-3; unclear D gene. The CDR3 consists of 13 residues. The germline CDR1 and CDR2 sequences are MRHNA and SNTAGT. V gave up 4 bases and J gave up 5 bases, with 10 bases separating them. CDR3 DNA sequence: TGTGCCAGCAGTGCCCTAGAAGGAGATACGCAGTATTTT. Protein sequence: CASSALEGDTQYF.

This chain joins TRBV10-1 and TRBJ2-2; D possibly corresponds to TRBD1 (6 bases). CDR1 is WNHNN and CDR2 is SYGVQD in the germline V gene (reference sequence). The ends were cut back, 4 bases at V and 6 bases at J, with 6 bases in the middle. This CDR3 is built from 12 residues. CDR3 in DNA: TGCGCCAGCAGTGGGACAGCCGGGGAGCTGTTTTTT. Residues: CASSGTAGELFF.

The chain combines TRBV11-2 with TRBJ2-7, with D possibly matching TRBD2 (6 bases). Germline V CDR1 and CDR2: SGHAT, FQNNGV. The CDR3 is made up of 16 amino acids. The germline V and J ends were trimmed by 2 bases and 0 bases, with 14 bases remaining between them. The CDR3 DNA reads TGTGCCAGCAGCTTACAGGCCGGGAGACACTCCTACGAGCAGTACTTC. Translation: CASSLQAGRHSYEQYF.

The CDR3 spells CASSEWRGGNQPQHF. The CDR3 coding sequence is TGTGCCAGCAGTGAATGGCGAGGGGGCAATCAGCCCCAGCATTTT. V gene TRBV6-1 combines with J gene TRBJ1-5; maybe TRBD1 (5 bases). Germline CDR1 is MNHNS and CDR2 is SASEGT. CDR3 length: 15 amino acids. V was cut by 2 bases and J by 2 bases, with 10 bases left in between.

The chain couples TRBV5-5 to TRBJ2-7; 9 positions match TRBD2. V lost 6 bases and J lost 2; bases outside the gene matches: 21. Germline assignment: CDR1 SGHKS and CDR2 YYEKEE (reference sequence). This CDR3 contains 19 residues. CDR3 region: CASTSVGTGTSGRPYEQYF. The CDR3 coding sequence is TGTGCCAGCACAAGTGTCGGGACCGGTACTAGCGGGCGCCCCTACGAGCAGTACTTC.

The J gene is TRBJ1-2, the V gene TRBV25-1; maybe TRBD1 (5 bases). Germline-derived CDR1 and CDR2 are MGHDK and SYGVNS. CDR3 length equals 12 residues. The ends were cut back, 8 bases at V and 9 bases at J, with 16 bases in the middle. CDR3 region: CASRDRLGSYTF. DNA for the CDR3: TGTGCCAGCCGGGACCGCCTAGGGAGCTACACCTTC.

The chain recombines TRBV5-1 with TRBJ1-2; 7 positions agree with TRBD1. V shed 3 bases and J 2 bases; nucleotides not matched to a gene: 1. The CDR3 spans 13 residues. CDR1 SGHRS and CDR2 YFSETQ come from the germline V gene. The CDR3 coding sequence is TGCGCCAGCAGCTCACAGGGGAACTATGGCTACACCTTC. It yields the protein CASSSQGNYGYTF.

This clone was seen a single time. The chain employs TRBV27 and TRBJ2-2, with 8 nucleotides matching TRBD2. In germline, CDR1 is MNHEY, CDR2 SMNVEV (reference sequence). The CDR3 consists of 14 residues. The junction had 5 bases not matched to a gene; V was cut back by 4 bases and J by 7 bases. CDR3 in DNA: TGTGCCAGCAGTTATAAGCGGGAGTACGGGGAGCTGTTTTTT. Translating it yields CASSYKREYGELFF.